This T cell receptor beta chain derives from a study of CD4 T cells in relation to SARS-CoV-2 and coronaviruses (dated by TCRdb to about 2021). Regarding the complete study: The ViraFEST assay cultured PBMCs with antigen for 10 days, then sequenced TCR beta CDR3s to find antigen-specific clonal expansions. A median age of approximately 37 years, with a range of 21 to 72 years, was recorded for the full convalescent cohort of around twelve patients. Of the 12 convalescent patients, 8 were male and 4 were female, and two of the subjects were Hispanic. Shared crossreactive spike epitopes were mapped to their HLA restriction using patient-derived lymphoblastoid cell lines. At the level of individual TCR clonotypes, the study evaluated whether memory CD4+ T cells crossreact between the spike proteins of SARS-CoV-2 and those of common cold coronaviruses. Samples from a few pre-COVID donors and the naive versus memory experiments were sequenced with the Adaptive Biotechnologies TCR-sequencing kit; other data were Illumina-based. Expansion assays from other donors in the study were sequenced with a different, Illumina-based TCR-beta assay. Study-wide findings and limitations: The study was constrained by small numbers of patients and of tested TCRs. Because no donor provided both pre-pandemic and post-infection samples, tracing the source of pre-existing responses was limited. Crossreactivity analysis was centred on spike protein, so crossreactivity against other viral proteins was not assessed. Roughly 67% of donors had memory CD4+ clonotypes that crossrecognized SARS-CoV-2 and at least one common cold coronavirus spike. Compared with monoreactive clones, crossreactive clones had significantly weaker SARS-CoV-2-driven expansion, a result consistent with antigenic imprinting. Naive versus memory sequencing indicated that memory recall responses, rather than primary responses primed during culture, are detected by the assay.

Naive and memory CD4+ T cells were separated from cryopreserved PBMCs by CD4 enrichment followed by EasySep naive CD4+ T cell enrichment. Sorted naive or memory CD4+ T cells (about 100,000) were grown at a 1:1 ratio with T cell-depleted PBMCs and CEF peptides for nine to eleven days. In general, every peptide culture condition was set up in three replicate wells. Ficoll-Paque PLUS gradient centrifugation was used to isolate PBMCs from leukapheresis product or whole blood. PBMCs were either cryopreserved at -140°C or used fresh in the expansion assay. The QIAamp Micro DNA Kit was used to extract genomic DNA from the CD4+ T cells. V is shortened by 0 bases, J by 8 bases, and the region joining them spans 5 bases. The CDR3 numbers 12 residues from cysteine through phenylalanine. Only CDR3 DNA is held: 36 bases, read in frame from base 1. CDR1 and CDR2 are read off the germline V gene as SGHVS and FQNEAQ.

DNA from CEF-cultured naive and memory CD4+ T cells underwent immunoSEQ TCR-beta sequencing at survey level. The authors' analysis ran thus. Preprocessing removed nonproductive sequences and CDR3s not starting with C, not ending with F or W, or shorter than 7 amino acids. The MANAFEST web app was used to call antigen-specific clonotypes on the basis of expansion compared with the reference and with other culture wells. A clone counted as positive if significantly expanded in 2 of 3 replicate wells versus the reference culture at FDR below 0.05. Positive clones also required significant expansion versus all other tandem wells and an odds ratio above 5. Cultured and uncultured naive and memory CD4+ repertoires were searched for previously identified spike- and CEF-reactive CDR3s. CDR3 homology was measured as pairwise Levenshtein distance, computed with the stringdist R package after trimming three terminal residues from each end. TCRdb took this table from immuneACCESS and kept in-frame rearrangements with V and J called. Such tables lack part of the clones; where checked against another copy, unresolved V genes explain under half of the gap, and the rest is unexplained. V and J calls and clone size are copied from that table; D and trimming were computed from the DNA. For this sample there are tens of thousands of clones; roughly 80% appear just once. 1.1% to 1.5% of the sample is held by the ten biggest clonotypes.

A note on this clone: What this receptor recognizes is not known. There are no base qualities to consult, and no much larger clone falls within one base.

This receptor was taken from an adult with COVID-19. The sequenced sample was naive CD4+ T cells from PBMCs, cultured in vitro. This specimen's cell subset or site label, per the study, means: naive CD4+ T cells isolated by negative enrichment. Rearrangement joined TRBV7-8 to TRBJ2-1, with the D gene not confidently named. The CDR3 reads as follows: CASSLAFDEQFF. The DNA sequence follows: TGTGCCAGCAGCTTAGCGTTTGATGAGCAGTTCTTC.